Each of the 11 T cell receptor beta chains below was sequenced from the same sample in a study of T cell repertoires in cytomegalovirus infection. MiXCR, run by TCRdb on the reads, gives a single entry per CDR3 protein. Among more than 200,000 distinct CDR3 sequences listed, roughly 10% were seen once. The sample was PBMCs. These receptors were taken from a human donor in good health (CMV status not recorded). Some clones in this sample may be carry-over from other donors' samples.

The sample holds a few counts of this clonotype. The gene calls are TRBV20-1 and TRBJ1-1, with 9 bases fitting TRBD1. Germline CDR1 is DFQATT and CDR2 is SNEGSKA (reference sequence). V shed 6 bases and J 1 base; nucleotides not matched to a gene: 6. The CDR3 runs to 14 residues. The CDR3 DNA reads TGCAGTGCCCTGGGACAGGGCACGAACACTGAAGCTTTCTTT. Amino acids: CSALGQGTNTEAFF.

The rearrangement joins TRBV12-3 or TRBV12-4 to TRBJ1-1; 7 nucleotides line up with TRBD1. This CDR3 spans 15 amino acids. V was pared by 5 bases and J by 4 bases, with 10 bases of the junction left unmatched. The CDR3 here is CASSLFLQGTTEAFF. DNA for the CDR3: TGTGCCAGCAGTCTTTTCCTACAGGGGACCACTGAAGCTTTCTTT.

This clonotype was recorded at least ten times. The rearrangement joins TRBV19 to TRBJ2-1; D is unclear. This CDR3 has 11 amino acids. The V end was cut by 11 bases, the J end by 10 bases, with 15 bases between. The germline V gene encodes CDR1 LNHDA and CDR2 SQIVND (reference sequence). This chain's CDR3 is CAGATEWEQFF. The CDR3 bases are TGTGCCGGAGCGACGGAGTGGGAGCAGTTCTTC.

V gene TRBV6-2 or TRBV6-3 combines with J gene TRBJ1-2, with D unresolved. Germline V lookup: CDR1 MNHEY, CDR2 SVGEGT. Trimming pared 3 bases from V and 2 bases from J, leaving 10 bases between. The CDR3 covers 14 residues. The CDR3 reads CASSYLKQNYGYTF. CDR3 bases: TGTGCCAGCAGTTATTTAAAACAGAACTATGGCTACACCTTC.

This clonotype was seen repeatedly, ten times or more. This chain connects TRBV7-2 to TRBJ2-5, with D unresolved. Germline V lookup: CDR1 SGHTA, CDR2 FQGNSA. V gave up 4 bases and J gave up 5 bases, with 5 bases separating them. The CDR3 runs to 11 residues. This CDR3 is CASSSWETQYF. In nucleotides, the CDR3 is TGTGCCAGCAGCTCCTGGGAGACCCAGTACTTC. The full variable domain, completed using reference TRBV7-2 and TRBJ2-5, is GAGVSQSPSNKVTEKGKDVELRCDPISGHTALYWYRQSLGQGLEFLIYFQGNSAPDKSGLPSDRFSAERTGGSVSTLTIQRTQQEDSAVYLCASSSWETQYFGPGTRLLVL.

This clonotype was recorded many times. CDR3 sequence: CASSYSGLGPYEQFF. CDR3 bases: TGTGCCAGCAGTTACTCCGGACTAGGGCCGTATGAGCAGTTCTTC. V usage is TRBV6-6 and J usage is TRBJ2-1, with 7 bases lining up with TRBD2. CDR1 is MNHNY, CDR2 SVGAGI, per germline (reference sequence). The ends lost 0 bases at V and 8 bases at J; junction bases unmatched: 7. The CDR3 is made up of 15 amino acids.

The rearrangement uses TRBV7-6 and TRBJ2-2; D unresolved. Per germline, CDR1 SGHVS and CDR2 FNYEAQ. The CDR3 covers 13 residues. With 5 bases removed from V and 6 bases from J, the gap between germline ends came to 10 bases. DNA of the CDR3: TGTGCCAGCAGCCCAACGTTAGCCGGGGAGCTGTTTTTT. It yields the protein CASSPTLAGELFF.

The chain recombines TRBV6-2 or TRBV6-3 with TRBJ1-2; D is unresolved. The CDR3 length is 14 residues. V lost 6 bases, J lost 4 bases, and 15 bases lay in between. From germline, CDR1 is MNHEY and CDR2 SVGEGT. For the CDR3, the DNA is TGTGCCAGCAGCCCAAATGCGGAAGTCTATGGCTACACCTTC. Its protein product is CASSPNAEVYGYTF.

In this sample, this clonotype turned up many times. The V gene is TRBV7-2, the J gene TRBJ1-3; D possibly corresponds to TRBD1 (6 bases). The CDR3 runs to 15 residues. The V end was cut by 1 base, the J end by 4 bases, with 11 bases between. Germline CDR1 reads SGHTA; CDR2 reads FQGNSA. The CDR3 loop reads CASSLVGGAGNTIYF. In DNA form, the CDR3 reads TGTGCCAGCAGCTTAGTGGGGGGGGCCGGAAACACCATATATTTT.

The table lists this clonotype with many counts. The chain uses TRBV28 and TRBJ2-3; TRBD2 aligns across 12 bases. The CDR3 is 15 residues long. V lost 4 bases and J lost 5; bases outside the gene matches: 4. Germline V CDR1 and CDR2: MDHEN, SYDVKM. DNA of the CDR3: TGTGCCAGCAGTTACACTAGCGGGGGGCGAGATACGCAGTATTTT. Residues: CASSYTSGGRDTQYF.

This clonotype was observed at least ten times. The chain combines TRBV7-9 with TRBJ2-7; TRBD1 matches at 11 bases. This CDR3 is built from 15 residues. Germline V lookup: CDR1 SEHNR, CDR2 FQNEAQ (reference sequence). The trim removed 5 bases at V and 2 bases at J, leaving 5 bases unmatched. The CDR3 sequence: CASSAPGQGAYEQYF. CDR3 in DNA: TGTGCCAGCAGCGCTCCGGGACAGGGGGCCTACGAGCAGTACTTC.